This T cell receptor (beta chain) is from a study of cytotoxic CD8 clonotypes in ibrutinib-treated CLL. Overall study context: After a median of around six years, roughly 14 patients stayed remitted and about 12 progressed; responses had been partial in roughly 25 and complete in 2.

PBMCs that had been cryopreserved were the source of 1.5 to 2.5 micrograms of genomic DNA for TCR beta libraries. The table came from immunoSEQ multiplex PCR; TCRdb's copy has only in-frame clones and leaves some out. The table has more than 200,000 clones, under 75% seen once. With 3 bases clipped from V and 7 bases from J, the junction kept 2 bases outside the gene matches. Germline V CDR1 and CDR2: KGHSH, LQKENI. This CDR3 is 14 amino acids long. The chain couples TRBV18 to TRBJ2-1, with 11 bases that match TRBD2. Sequenced material: PBMCs, taken after 24 months of ibrutinib treatment. This TCR was recovered from a human donor with chronic lymphocytic leukemia. The CDR3 nucleotides read TGTGCCAGCTCACCGGGACTAGCGGTTAATGAGCAGTTCTTC. Amino acid sequence: CASSPGLAVNEQFF.